A selection of T cell receptor beta chains follows, all from one sample in a study of shared T cell receptors in the human thymus. Some clones are missing from TCRdb's copy, which holds only in-frame ones; the method was immunoSEQ multiplex PCR. This table holds 55,000 to 75,000 clones, roughly 96% found once. The source material was thymocytes. Receptors were obtained from a human donor. Each CDR3 is given with its conserved first and last residue. Fields, in order: J gene, CDR3 length, V gene, D gene, CDR3 protein, CDR3 DNA. A D gene is named only where the DNA matches it firmly.

j_call: TRBJ1-5
cdr3_length: 15
v_call: TRBV5-6
d_call: -
cdr3_aa: CASSFADRPNQPQHF
cdr3_nt: TGTGCCAGCAGCTTCGCTGACAGACCGAATCAGCCCCAGCATTTT

j_call: TRBJ2-3
cdr3_length: 14
v_call: TRBV11-2
d_call: -
cdr3_aa: CASSLDTSTDTQYF
cdr3_nt: TGTGCCAGCAGCTTAGATACTAGCACAGATACGCAGTATTTT

j_call: TRBJ2-1
cdr3_length: 15
v_call: TRBV4-1
d_call: -
cdr3_aa: CASSQGPYDYNEQFF
cdr3_nt: TGCGCCAGCAGCCAAGGACCTTACGACTACAATGAGCAGTTCTTC

j_call: TRBJ1-4
cdr3_length: 13
v_call: TRBV6-5
d_call: TRBD1
cdr3_aa: CASSRTGHEKLFF
cdr3_nt: TGTGCCAGCAGTCGGACAGGACATGAAAAACTGTTTTTT

j_call: TRBJ1-1
cdr3_length: 16
v_call: TRBV4-1
d_call: TRBD1
cdr3_aa: CASSQIFRTGLTEAFF
cdr3_nt: TGCGCCAGCAGCCAAATTTTTAGGACAGGATTAACTGAAGCTTTCTTT

j_call: TRBJ1-5
cdr3_length: 16
v_call: TRBV19
d_call: -
cdr3_aa: CASSIQFWGPNQPQHF
cdr3_nt: TGTGCCAGTAGTATTCAATTCTGGGGTCCCAATCAGCCCCAGCATTTT

j_call: TRBJ1-2
cdr3_length: 15
v_call: TRBV4-3
d_call: -
cdr3_aa: CASSQERPRSYGYTF
cdr3_nt: TGCGCCAGCAGCCAAGAACGGCCAAGATCCTATGGCTACACCTTC

j_call: TRBJ2-7
cdr3_length: 13
v_call: TRBV18
d_call: -
cdr3_aa: CASSPEPDSEQYF
cdr3_nt: TGTGCCAGCTCACCGGAGCCCGACAGCGAGCAGTACTTC

j_call: TRBJ1-1
cdr3_length: 13
v_call: TRBV5-5
d_call: TRBD1
cdr3_aa: CASSLDRGLLAFF
cdr3_nt: TGTGCCAGCAGCCTAGACAGGGGGCTCCTAGCTTTCTTT

j_call: TRBJ2-7
cdr3_length: 11
v_call: TRBV7-9
d_call: -
cdr3_aa: CASSTTGEQYF
cdr3_nt: TGTGCCAGCAGCACTACAGGCGAGCAGTACTTC

j_call: TRBJ1-5
cdr3_length: 13
v_call: TRBV14
d_call: -
cdr3_aa: CAKGQLGNQPQHF
cdr3_nt: TGTGCCAAAGGACAGTTGGGCAATCAGCCCCAGCATTTT

j_call: TRBJ1-2
cdr3_length: 14
v_call: TRBV9
d_call: -
cdr3_aa: CASTMQGNQGGYTF
cdr3_nt: TGTGCCAGCACCATGCAGGGAAACCAGGGCGGCTACACCTTC